This TCR beta chain is from a study of cytomegalovirus exposure and HLA in healthy donors. Overall study findings and caveats: The authors excluded some V segments, including TRBV6-2 and TRBV6-3, as indistinguishable.

In the PCR, 60 Vbeta and 13 Jbeta primers were used. Sequencing was performed with immunoSEQ multiplex PCR; in TCRdb, only in-frame clones are kept and a portion is missing. The data show about 140,000 clones, with about four fifths seen just once and more than 2.5% held by the top ten. About this clone itself: Its target is not known.

Germline loops: CDR1 SGDLS, CDR2 YYNGEE. Trimming took off 4 bases at V and 2 bases at J, with 10 bases between the two ends. CDR3 size: 13 residues. This clonotype was sampled from a male donor in good health and CMV-seronegative. The sample taken for sequencing was PBMCs. This chain joins TRBV9 and TRBJ2-7; possibly TRBD2 for D (6 bases). The CDR3 DNA follows: TGTGCCAGCAGCCCCGGACTACCCTACGAGCAGTACTTC. It specifies CASSPGLPYEQYF.